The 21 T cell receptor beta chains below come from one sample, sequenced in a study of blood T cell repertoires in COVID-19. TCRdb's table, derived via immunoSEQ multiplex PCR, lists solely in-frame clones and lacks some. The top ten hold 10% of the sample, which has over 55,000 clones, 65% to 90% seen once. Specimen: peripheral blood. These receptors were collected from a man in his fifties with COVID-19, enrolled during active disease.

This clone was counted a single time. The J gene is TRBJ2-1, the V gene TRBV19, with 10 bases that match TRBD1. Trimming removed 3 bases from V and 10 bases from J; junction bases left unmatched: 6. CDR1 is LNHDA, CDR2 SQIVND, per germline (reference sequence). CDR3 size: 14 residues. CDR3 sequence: CASSMGQGSGEQFF. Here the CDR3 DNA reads TGTGCCAGTAGTATGGGACAGGGGTCGGGGGAGCAGTTCTTC.

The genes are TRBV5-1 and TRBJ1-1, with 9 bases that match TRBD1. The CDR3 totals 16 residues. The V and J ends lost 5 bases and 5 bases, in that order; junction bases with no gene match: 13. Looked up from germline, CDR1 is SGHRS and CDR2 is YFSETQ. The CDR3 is CASRPGGQGRRTEAFF. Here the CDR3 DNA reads TGCGCCAGCAGGCCGGGCGGACAGGGGAGGAGGACTGAAGCTTTCTTT.

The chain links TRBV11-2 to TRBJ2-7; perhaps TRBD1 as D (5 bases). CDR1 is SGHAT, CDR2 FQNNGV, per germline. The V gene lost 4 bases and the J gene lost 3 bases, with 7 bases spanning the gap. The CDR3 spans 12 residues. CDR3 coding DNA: TGTGCCAGCAGCTCGGACATCTACGAGCAGTACTTC. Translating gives CASSSDIYEQYF.

CDR3 amino acids: CATSDPRTGNQPQHF. CDR3 bases: TGTGCCACCAGTGATCCTCGGACAGGGAATCAGCCCCAGCATTTT. This sequence joins TRBV24-1 and TRBJ1-5; 8 bases match TRBD1. Trimming at V came to 3 bases and at J to 4 bases, leaving 4 bases not matched to a gene. In germline, CDR1 is KGHDR, CDR2 SFDVKD. The CDR3 is made up of 15 amino acids.

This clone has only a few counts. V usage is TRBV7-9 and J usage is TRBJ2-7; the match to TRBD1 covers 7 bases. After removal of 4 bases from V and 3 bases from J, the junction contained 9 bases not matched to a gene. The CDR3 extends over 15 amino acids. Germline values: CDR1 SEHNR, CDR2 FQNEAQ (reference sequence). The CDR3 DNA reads TGTGCCAGCAGCTCCCCCGGGACAGCATACTACGAGCAGTACTTC. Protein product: CASSSPGTAYYEQYF.

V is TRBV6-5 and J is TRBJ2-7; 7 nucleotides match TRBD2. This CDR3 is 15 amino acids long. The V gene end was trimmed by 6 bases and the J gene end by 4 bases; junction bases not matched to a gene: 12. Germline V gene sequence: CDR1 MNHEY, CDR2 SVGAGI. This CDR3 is CASSIGTSGGYEQYF. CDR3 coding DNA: TGTGCCAGCAGCATCGGGACTTCCGGGGGGTACGAGCAGTACTTC.

The DNA for the CDR3 is TGTGCCAGTAGTGGCGGCACAGGCAACGATGGCTACACCTTC. Protein product: CASSGGTGNDGYTF. The gene calls are TRBV19 and TRBJ1-2; D possibly corresponds to TRBD1 (5 bases). CDR3 size: 14 residues. V lost 5 bases to trimming and J lost 6 bases, with 16 bases between them. The germline gives CDR1 LNHDA, CDR2 SQIVND (reference sequence). The full variable domain, rest sourced from reference TRBV19 and TRBJ1-2, is DGGITQSPKYLFRKEGQNVTLSCEQNLNHDAMYWYRQDPGQGLRLIYYSQIVNDFQKGDIAEGYSVSREKKESFPLTVTSAQKNPTAFYLCASSGGTGNDGYTFGSGTRLTVV.

The CDR3 region is CAISEGVAGRDPAGNEKLFF. As DNA, the CDR3 is TGTGCCATCAGTGAAGGGGTGGCGGGACGGGACCCCGCTGGTAATGAAAAACTGTTTTTT. This sequence joins TRBV10-3 and TRBJ1-4; D is possibly TRBD1 (5 bases). The germline V gene has CDR1 ENHRY and CDR2 SYGVKD. Between the trimmed V and J ends, which lost 3 bases and 4 bases, there was a span of 27 bases. The CDR3 consists of 20 residues.

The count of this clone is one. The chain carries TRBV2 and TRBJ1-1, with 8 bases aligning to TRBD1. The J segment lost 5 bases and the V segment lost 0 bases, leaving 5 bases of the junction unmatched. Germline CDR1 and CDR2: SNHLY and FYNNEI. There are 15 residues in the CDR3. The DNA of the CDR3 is TGTGCCAGCAGTGAAGCGCAGGGGGCAAGGACTGAAGCTTTCTTT. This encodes CASSEAQGARTEAFF.

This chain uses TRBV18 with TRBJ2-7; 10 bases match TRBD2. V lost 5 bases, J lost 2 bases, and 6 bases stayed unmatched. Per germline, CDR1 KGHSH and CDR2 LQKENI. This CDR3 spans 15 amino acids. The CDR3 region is CASSYSGTSAYEQYF. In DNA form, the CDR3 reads TGTGCCAGCTCATACTCCGGGACTAGCGCCTACGAGCAGTACTTC.

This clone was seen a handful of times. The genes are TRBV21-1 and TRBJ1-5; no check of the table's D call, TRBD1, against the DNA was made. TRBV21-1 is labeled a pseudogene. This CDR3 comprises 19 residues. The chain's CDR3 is CASSSTPMEGAGMIQPQHF. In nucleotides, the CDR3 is TGTGCCAGCAGTTCTACACCGATGGAGGGGGCGGGGATGATTCAGCCCCAGCATTTT.

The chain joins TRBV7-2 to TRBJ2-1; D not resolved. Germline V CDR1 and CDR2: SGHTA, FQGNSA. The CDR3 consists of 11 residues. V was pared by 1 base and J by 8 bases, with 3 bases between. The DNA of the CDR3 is TGTGCCAGCAGCTTAGGAGATGAGCAGTTCTTC. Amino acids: CASSLGDEQFF.

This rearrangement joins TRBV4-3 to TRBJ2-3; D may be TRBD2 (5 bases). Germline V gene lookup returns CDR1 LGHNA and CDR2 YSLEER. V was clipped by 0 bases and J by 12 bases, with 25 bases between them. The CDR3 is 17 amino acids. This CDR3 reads CASSQEEVLDPFLIQYF. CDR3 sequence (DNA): TGCGCCAGCAGCCAAGAGGAGGTTCTGGACCCTTTTTTAATCCAGTATTTT.

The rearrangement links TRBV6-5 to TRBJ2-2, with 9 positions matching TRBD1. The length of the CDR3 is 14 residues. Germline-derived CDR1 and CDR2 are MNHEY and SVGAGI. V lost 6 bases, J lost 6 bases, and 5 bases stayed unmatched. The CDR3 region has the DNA TGTGCCAGCAGCCAGGACAGGGGACCCGGGGAGCTGTTTTTT. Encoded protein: CASSQDRGPGELFF.

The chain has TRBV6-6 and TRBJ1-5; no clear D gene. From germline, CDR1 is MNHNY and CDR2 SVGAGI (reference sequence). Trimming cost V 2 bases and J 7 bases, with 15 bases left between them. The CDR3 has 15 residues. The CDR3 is CASSYPGSAGQPQHF. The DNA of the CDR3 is TGTGCCAGCAGTTACCCGGGTAGTGCGGGGCAGCCCCAGCATTTT.

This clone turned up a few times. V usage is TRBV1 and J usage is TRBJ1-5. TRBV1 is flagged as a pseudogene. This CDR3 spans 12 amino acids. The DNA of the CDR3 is TGCACCAGCAGCCATGCGGATCAGCCCCAGCATTTT. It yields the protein CTSSHADQPQHF.

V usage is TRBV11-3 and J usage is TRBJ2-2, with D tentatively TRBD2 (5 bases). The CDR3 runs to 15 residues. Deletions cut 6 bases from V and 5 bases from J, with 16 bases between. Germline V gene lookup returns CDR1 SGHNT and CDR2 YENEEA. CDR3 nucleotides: TGTGCCAGCAGTCTGTCTGGGGAGAAGACCGGGGAGCTGTTTTTT. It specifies CASSLSGEKTGELFF. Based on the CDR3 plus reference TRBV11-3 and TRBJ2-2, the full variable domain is EAGVVQSPRYKIIEKKQPVAFWCNPISGHNTLYWYLQNLGQGPELLIRYENEEAVDDSQLPKDRFSAERLKGVDSTLKIQPAELGDSAVYLCASSLSGEKTGELFFGEGSRLTVL.

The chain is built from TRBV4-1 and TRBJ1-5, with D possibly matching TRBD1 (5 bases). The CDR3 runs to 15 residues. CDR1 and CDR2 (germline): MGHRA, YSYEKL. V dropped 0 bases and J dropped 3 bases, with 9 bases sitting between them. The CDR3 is CASSQESGLNQPQHF. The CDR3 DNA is TGCGCCAGCAGCCAAGAGTCAGGGCTCAATCAGCCCCAGCATTTT.

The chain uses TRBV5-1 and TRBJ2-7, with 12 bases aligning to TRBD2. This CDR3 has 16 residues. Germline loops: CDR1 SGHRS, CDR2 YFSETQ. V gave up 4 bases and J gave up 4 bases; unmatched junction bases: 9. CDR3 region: CASSLTSGGPEYEQYF. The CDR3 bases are TGCGCCAGCAGCCTAACTAGCGGGGGGCCGGAGTACGAGCAGTACTTC.

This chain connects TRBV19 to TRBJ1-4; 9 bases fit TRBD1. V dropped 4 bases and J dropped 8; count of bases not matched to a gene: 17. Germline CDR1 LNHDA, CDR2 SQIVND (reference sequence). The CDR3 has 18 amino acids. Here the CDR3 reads CASSRAHLPGTGNEKLFF. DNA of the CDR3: TGTGCCAGTAGTAGAGCACACCTACCCGGGACAGGGAACGAAAAACTGTTTTTT.

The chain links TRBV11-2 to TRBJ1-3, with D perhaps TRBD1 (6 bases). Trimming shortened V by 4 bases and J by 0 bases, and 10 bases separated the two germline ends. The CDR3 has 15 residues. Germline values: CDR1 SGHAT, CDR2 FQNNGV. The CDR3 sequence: CASSYWTDSGNTIYF. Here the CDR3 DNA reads TGTGCCAGCAGCTACTGGACAGACTCTGGAAACACCATATATTTT.